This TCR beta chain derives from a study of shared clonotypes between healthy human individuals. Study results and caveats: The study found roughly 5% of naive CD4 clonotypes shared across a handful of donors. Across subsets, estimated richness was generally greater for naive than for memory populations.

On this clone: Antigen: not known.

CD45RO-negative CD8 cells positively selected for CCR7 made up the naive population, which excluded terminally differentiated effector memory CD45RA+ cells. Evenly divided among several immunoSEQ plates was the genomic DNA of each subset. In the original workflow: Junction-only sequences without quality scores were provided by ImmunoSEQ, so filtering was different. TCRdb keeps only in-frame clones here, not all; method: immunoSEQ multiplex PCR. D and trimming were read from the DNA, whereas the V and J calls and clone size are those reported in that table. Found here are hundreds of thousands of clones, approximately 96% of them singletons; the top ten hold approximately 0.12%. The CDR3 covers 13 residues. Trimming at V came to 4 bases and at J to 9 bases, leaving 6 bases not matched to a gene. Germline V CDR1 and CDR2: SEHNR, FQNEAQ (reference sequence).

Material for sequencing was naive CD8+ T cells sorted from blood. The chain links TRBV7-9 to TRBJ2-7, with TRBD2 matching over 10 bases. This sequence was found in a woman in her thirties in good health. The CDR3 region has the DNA TGTGCCAGCAGCTCAGGACTAGCGGTGGCGCAGTACTTC. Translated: CASSSGLAVAQYF.